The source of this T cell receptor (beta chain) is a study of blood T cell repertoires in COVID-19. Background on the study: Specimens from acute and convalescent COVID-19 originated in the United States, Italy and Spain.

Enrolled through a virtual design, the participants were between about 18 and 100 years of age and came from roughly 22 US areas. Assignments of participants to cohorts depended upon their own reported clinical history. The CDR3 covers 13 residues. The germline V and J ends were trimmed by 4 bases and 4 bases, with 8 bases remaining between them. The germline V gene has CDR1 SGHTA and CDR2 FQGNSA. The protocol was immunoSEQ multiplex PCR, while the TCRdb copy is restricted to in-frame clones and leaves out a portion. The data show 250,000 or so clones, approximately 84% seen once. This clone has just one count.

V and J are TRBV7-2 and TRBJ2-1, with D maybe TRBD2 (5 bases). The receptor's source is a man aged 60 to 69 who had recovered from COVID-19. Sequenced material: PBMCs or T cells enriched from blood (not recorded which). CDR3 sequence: CASSSGEYNEQFF. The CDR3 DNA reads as TGTGCCAGCAGCTCCGGGGAATACAATGAGCAGTTCTTC.